Sequencing of this TCR beta chain was carried out in a study of T cell repertoires in cytomegalovirus infection. Overall study context: Alongside well-studied HLA-B-restricted CMV epitopes, recently identified HLA-C-restricted CMV epitopes were also used. Matching HLA type, along with CMV infection, was indicated by public TCR beta signatures. Study results and caveats: Dominating the ex vivo response were HLA-C-restricted CMV-specific TCR beta clonotypes. The cumulative frequency of public TCR beta families identified carriers of CMV plus the relevant HLA.

One entry per CDR3 protein, called by TCRdb with MiXCR from the reads. The data show hundreds of thousands of distinct CDR3 sequences, about 30% seen once. Germline-derived CDR1 and CDR2 are SGHKS and YYEKEE (reference sequence). CDR3 size: 19 residues. V lost 0 bases, J lost 1 base, and 9 bases stayed unmatched. As concerns this clonotype: Its antigen is undetermined.

Sequenced here: cultured CD8+ T cells from PBMCs, sampled from culture after CMV antigen stimulation. This receptor was identified in a human donor in good health (CMV status not recorded). Some clones in this sample may be carry-over from other donors' samples. The chain couples TRBV5-5 to TRBJ2-5, with 13 bases that match TRBD2. CDR3 sequence reads: CASSLAGLAGTTFQETQYF. The CDR3, as DNA: TGTGCCAGCAGCTTGGCGGGACTAGCGGGGACAACCTTCCAAGAGACCCAGTACTTC.